The sample holds many counts of the clone carrying this TCR beta chain. Sample time point: newly diagnosed GD, antithyroid drugs for less than 3 months. PBMC RNA was the source of the TCR library. The diagnosis of Graves' disease used American Thyroid Association guidelines. An endocrinology department in Xi'an, China, supplied the patients. After removal of 2 bases from V and 5 bases from J, the junction contained 7 bases not matched to a gene. The CDR3 sequence is 15 residues long. Per germline, CDR1 SNHLY and CDR2 FYNNEI. The record originates from a study of regulatory T cells in long-lasting Graves disease. Whole-study context: Newly diagnosed Graves' patients had under 3 months of antithyroid drugs.

CDR3-region Arm-PCR and iRepertoire HTBI primers produced the TCR beta libraries. TCRdb used MiXCR to reprocess the multiplex PCR reads, holding one entry per CDR3 protein. This table holds about 530,000 distinct CDR3 sequences, roughly 15% found once. The same sample was also used in a study of T cells in Graves' hyperthyroidism and ophthalmopathy. That source adds: Also found in blood were most expanded thyroid clonotypes above 0.001.

Sample: peripheral blood mononuclear cells (PBMCs), taken at new diagnosis, from a patient treated with antithyroid drugs. The sequence derives from a woman in her forties or fifties with Graves disease. The chain combines TRBV2 with TRBJ2-5; 8 bases are shared with TRBD1. The CDR3 bases are TGTGCCAGCAGTGAATCGGACAGGGAGATTGAGACCCAGTACTTC. Encoded protein: CASSESDREIETQYF.